This T cell receptor beta chain is drawn from a study of Ad26.COV2.S vaccination and SARS-CoV-2 variants. Study conclusions and caveats: Researchers reported similar non-spike TCR breadth in vaccine and placebo recipients. Following vaccination, spike-specific CD8+ and CD4+ T cell responses reportedly exhibited substantial breadth. Total T cell responses may have been underestimated by the TCR breadth and depth analyses. People who got the vaccine had more spike-specific TCR breadth than people who got placebo.

As regards this clone: What it binds is not known.

The V end lost 3 bases, the J end lost 3 bases, and 12 bases lay between the germline ends. Germline V gene lookup returns CDR1 SGHTA and CDR2 FQGNSA. This CDR3 contains 16 residues. Produced via immunoSEQ multiplex PCR; TCRdb's table is partial and in-frame only. The repertoire consists of more than 40,000 clones, with around 83% occurring once and the leading ten covering more than 45%. The receptor comes from a human donor who had recovered from COVID-19. The sample was peripheral blood, taken after recovery from COVID-19. The chain joins TRBV7-2 to TRBJ1-6; D may be TRBD1 (6 bases). The CDR3 region has the DNA TGTGCCAGCAGCTTGGAACAGGGCTTCTATAATTCACCCCTCCACTTT. Protein product: CASSLEQGFYNSPLHF.